This TCR beta chain was identified in a study of shared clonotypes between healthy human individuals. As regards this clone: Its target is unknown.

CDR1 and CDR2 (germline): SNHLY, FYNNEI. The CDR3 is made up of 14 amino acids. Trimming pared 4 bases from V and 2 bases from J, leaving 11 bases between. Study-wide results and caveats: Compared with memory subsets, naive subsets generally had larger estimated richness.

Here immunoSEQ multiplex PCR was the method, and the copy in TCRdb shows in-frame clones only, minus some. The data contain about 1.5 million clones, approximately 98% of them singletons. The receptor's source is a man aged 30 to 45 in good health. This chain links TRBV2 with TRBJ2-5; D remains unclear. The sequenced sample consisted of naive CD4+ T cells sorted from blood. The subset was: CD45RA+ positively selected. This chain's CDR3 is CASSGMGRQETQYF. The CDR3 coding sequence is TGTGCCAGCAGTGGCATGGGCAGACAAGAGACCCAGTACTTC.